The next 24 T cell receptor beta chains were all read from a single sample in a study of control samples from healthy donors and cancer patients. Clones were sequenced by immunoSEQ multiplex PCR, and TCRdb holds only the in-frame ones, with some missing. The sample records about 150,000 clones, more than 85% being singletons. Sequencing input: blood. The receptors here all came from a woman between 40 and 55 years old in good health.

Written as DNA, the CDR3 is TGTGCCAGCAAATTTATCCGGGGTTACACAGATACGCAGTATTTT. Translated: CASKFIRGYTDTQYF. The genes are TRBV27 and TRBJ2-3; D might be TRBD2 (5 bases). Germline values: CDR1 MNHEY, CDR2 SMNVEV (reference sequence). V lost 7 bases and J 2 bases, leaving 16 bases between the germline ends. The CDR3 extends over 15 amino acids.

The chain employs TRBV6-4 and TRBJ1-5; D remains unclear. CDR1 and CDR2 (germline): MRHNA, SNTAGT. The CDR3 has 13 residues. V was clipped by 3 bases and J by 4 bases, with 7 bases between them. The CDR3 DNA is TGTGCCAGCAGTGAGGACGCAAATCAGCCCCAGCATTTT. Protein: CASSEDANQPQHF.

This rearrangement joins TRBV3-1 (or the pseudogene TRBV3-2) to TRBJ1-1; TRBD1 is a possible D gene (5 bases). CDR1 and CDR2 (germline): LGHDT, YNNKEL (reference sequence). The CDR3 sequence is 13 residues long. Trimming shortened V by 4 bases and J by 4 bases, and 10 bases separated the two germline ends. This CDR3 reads CASSPDGATEAFF. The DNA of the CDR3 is TGTGCCAGCAGCCCGGATGGGGCCACTGAAGCTTTCTTT.

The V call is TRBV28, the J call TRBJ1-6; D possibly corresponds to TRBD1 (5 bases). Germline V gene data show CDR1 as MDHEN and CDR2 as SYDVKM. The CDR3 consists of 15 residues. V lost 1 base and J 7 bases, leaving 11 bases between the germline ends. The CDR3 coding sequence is TGTGCCAGCAGTTTATCCGGACAATTAAATTCACCCCTCCACTTT. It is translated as CASSLSGQLNSPLHF.

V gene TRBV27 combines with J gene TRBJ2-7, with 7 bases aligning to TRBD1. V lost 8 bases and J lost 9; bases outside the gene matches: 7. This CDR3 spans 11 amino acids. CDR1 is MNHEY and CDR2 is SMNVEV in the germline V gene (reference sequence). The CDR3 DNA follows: TGTGCCAGCGGGACAGTCCCACTGCAGTACTTC. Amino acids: CASGTVPLQYF.

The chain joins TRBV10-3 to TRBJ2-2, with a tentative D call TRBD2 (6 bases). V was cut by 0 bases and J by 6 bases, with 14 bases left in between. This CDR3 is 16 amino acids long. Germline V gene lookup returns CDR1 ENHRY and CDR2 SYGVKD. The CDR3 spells CAISESAGSRSGELFF. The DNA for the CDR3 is TGTGCCATCAGTGAGTCGGCGGGGTCGAGGTCCGGGGAGCTGTTTTTT.

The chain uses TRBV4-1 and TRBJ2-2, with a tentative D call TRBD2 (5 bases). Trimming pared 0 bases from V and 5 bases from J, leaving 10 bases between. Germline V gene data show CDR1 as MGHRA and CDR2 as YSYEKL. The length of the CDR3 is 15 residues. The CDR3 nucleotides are TGCGCCAGCAGCCAAGATGCCGGGGAGACCGGGGAGCTGTTTTTT. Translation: CASSQDAGETGELFF.

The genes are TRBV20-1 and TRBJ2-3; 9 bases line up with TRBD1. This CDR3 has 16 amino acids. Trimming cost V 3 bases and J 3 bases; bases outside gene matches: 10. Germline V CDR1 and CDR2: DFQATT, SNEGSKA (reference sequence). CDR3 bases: TGCAGTGCTAGTGATTTCGGGACAGGGAAAACAGATACGCAGTATTTT. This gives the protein CSASDFGTGKTDTQYF.

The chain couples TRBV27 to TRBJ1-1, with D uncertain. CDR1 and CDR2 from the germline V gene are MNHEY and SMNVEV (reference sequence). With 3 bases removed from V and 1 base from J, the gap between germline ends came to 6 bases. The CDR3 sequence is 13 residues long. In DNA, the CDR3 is TGTGCCAGCAGTTTGGGTACGAACACTGAAGCTTTCTTT. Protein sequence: CASSLGTNTEAFF.

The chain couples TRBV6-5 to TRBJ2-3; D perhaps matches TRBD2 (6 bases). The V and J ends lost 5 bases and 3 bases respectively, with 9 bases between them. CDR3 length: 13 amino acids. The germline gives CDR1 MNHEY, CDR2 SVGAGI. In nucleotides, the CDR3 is TGTGCCAGCAGTATCGGAGGGACAGATACGCAGTATTTT. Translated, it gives CASSIGGTDTQYF.

For the CDR3, the DNA is TGTGCCAGCAGCCAGCTAGCGGGGGGGCCAGGAGAGACCCAGTACTTC. It translates to CASSQLAGGPGETQYF. V usage is TRBV3-1 (or the pseudogene TRBV3-2) and J usage is TRBJ2-5, with TRBD2 identical over 12 bases. The CDR3 runs to 16 residues. Trimming cost V 3 bases and J 4 bases; bases outside gene matches: 6. CDR1 and CDR2 (germline): LGHDT, YNNKEL (reference sequence).

The CDR3 DNA is TGCGCCAGCAGCTCGGCTGGGTCTGGAGACGAGCAGTACTTC. This gives the protein CASSSAGSGDEQYF. The gene calls are TRBV5-1 and TRBJ2-7; D gene unclear. This CDR3 contains 14 residues. The V end was cut by 3 bases, the J end by 5 bases, with 15 bases between. Germline values: CDR1 SGHRS, CDR2 YFSETQ.

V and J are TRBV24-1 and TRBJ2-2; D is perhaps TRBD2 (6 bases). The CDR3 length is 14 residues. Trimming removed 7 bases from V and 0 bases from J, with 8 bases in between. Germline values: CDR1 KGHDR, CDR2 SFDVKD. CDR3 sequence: CATSGTPNTGELFF. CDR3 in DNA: TGTGCCACCAGCGGGACTCCGAACACCGGGGAGCTGTTTTTT.

In DNA form, the CDR3 reads TGCGCCAGCAGCTCAACCGGGCAAGAGACCCAGTACTTC. Protein sequence: CASSSTGQETQYF. The V gene is TRBV5-1, the J gene TRBJ2-5; no firm D call. This CDR3 spans 13 amino acids. CDR1 SGHRS and CDR2 YFSETQ come from the germline V gene. Trimming took 3 bases from V and 2 from J, leaving 8 bases between them.

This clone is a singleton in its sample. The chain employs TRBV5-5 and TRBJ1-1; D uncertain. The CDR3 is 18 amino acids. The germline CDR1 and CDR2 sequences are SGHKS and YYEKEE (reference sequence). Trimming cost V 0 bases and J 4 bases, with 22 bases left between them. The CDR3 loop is CASSLGVILTMGGTEAFF. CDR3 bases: TGTGCCAGCAGCTTGGGGGTGATTCTAACTATGGGTGGCACTGAAGCTTTCTTT. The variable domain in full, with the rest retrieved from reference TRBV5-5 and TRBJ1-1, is DAGVTQSPTHLIKTRGQQVTLRCSPISGHKSVSWYQQVLGQGPQFIFQYYEKEERGRGNFPDRFSARQFPNYSSELNVNALLLGDSALYLCASSLGVILTMGGTEAFFGQGTRLTVV.

The CDR3 protein is CASSLGQGDYGYTF. CDR3 coding DNA: TGTGCCAGCAGCTTAGGACAGGGCGACTATGGCTACACCTTC. This sequence joins TRBV7-9 and TRBJ1-2; 7 bases align to TRBD1. V lost 1 base and J lost 3; bases outside the gene matches: 2. Germline CDR1 reads SEHNR; CDR2 reads FQNEAQ (reference sequence). This CDR3 has 14 residues.

Written as DNA, the CDR3 is TGTGCCAGCAGCCCTAACCTAGCGGAAAGCACAGATACGCAGTATTTT. It is translated as CASSPNLAESTDTQYF. This chain links TRBV5-4 with TRBJ2-3; 7 bases align to TRBD2. The CDR3 totals 16 residues. Looked up from germline, CDR1 is SGHNT and CDR2 is YYREEE (reference sequence). The V and J ends lost 4 bases and 0 bases, in that order; junction bases with no gene match: 8.

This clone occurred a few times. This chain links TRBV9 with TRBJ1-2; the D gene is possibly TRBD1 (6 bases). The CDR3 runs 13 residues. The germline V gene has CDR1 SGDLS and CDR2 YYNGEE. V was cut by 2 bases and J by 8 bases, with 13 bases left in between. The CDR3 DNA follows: TGTGCCAGCAGCGTGGACAGTCGGCGGGGCTACACCTTC. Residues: CASSVDSRRGYTF.

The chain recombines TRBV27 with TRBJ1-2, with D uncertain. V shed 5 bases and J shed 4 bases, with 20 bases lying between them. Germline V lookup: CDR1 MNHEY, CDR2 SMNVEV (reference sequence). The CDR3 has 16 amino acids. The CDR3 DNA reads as TGTGCCAGCAGTCCCCTGGATGGGTTTTCCGTCTATGGCTACACCTTC. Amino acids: CASSPLDGFSVYGYTF.

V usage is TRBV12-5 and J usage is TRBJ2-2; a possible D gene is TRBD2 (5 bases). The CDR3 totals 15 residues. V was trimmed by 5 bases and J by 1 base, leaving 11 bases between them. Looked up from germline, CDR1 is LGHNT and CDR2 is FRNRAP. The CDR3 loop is CASGPRAVNTGELFF. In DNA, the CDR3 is TGTGCTAGTGGTCCGAGGGCGGTGAACACCGGGGAGCTGTTTTTT.

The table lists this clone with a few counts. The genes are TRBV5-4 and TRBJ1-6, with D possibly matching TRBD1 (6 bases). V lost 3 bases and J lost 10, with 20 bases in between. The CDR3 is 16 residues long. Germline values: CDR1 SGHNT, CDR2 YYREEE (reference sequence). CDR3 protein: CASSWGGDTIGSPLHF. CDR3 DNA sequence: TGTGCCAGCAGCTGGGGAGGGGACACAATAGGCTCACCCCTCCACTTT. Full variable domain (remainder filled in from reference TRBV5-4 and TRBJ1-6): ETGVTQSPTHLIKTRGQQVTLRCSSQSGHNTVSWYQQALGQGPQFIFQYYREEENGRGNFPPRFSGLQFPNYSSELNVNALELDDSALYLCASSWGGDTIGSPLHFGNGTRLTVT.

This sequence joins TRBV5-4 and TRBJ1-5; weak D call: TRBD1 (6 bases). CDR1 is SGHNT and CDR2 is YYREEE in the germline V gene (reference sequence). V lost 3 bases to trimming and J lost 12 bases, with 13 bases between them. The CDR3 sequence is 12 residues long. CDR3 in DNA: TGTGCCAGCAGCTACGAGGGGGAGTTCCAGCATTTT. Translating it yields CASSYEGEFQHF.

The CDR3 here is CASSLGQGGNGELFF. Here the CDR3 DNA reads TGTGCCAGCAGCTTGGGACAGGGGGGAAACGGGGAGCTGTTTTTT. The chain couples TRBV2 to TRBJ2-2; 11 nucleotides align to TRBD1. V lost 6 bases and J lost 7; bases outside the gene matches: 7. CDR3 size: 15 residues. Looked up from germline, CDR1 is SNHLY and CDR2 is FYNNEI.

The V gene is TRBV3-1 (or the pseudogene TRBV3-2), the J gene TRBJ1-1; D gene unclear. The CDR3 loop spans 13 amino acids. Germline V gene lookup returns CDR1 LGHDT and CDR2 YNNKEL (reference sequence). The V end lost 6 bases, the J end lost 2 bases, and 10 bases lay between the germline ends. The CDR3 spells CASRTTVNTEAFF. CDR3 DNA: TGTGCCAGCAGAACAACTGTCAACACTGAAGCTTTCTTT.